This TCR beta chain was profiled in a study of blood T cell repertoires in COVID-19. Study overall: Specimens from acute and convalescent COVID-19 originated in the United States, Italy and Spain. T cells, B-cell-depleted T cells, or PBMCs provided the cDNA or gDNA that served as material.

In the study's own analysis: Amplified reference gene primers provided the basis for estimating nucleated cell counts. Only in-frame clones appear in the TCRdb table, and some are missing; sequencing was by immunoSEQ multiplex PCR. That table is the source of V, J and clone size, and D and trimming were worked out from the DNA. The sample lists some 200,000 clones, approximately 84% seen once, with about 2.1% in the top ten. The CDR3 consists of 17 residues. Trimming stripped 1 base from V and 4 bases from J, with 19 bases between. Germline V gene lookup returns CDR1 MDHEN and CDR2 SYDVKM. This receptor was obtained from an older woman with acute or convalescent COVID-19. The V gene is TRBV28, the J gene TRBJ1-2; TRBD1 might be the D (6 bases). The specimen was peripheral blood. The CDR3 region is CASSLYGQTTPSYGYTF. The CDR3 bases are TGTGCCAGCAGTTTATACGGACAGACTACCCCCTCCTATGGCTACACCTTC.